The entry that follows covers one T cell receptor beta chain sequence. One end of the junction fails to match germline, which may point to a read error. The study ran its PCR with 60 Vbeta and 13 Jbeta primers. Clones were sequenced by immunoSEQ multiplex PCR, and TCRdb holds only the in-frame ones, with some missing. Its table lists about 33,000 clones. Germline values: CDR1 SGHNT, CDR2 YENEEA. The CDR3 has 12 amino acids. The entry originates in a study of cytomegalovirus exposure and HLA in healthy donors. The chain recombines TRBV11-3 with TRBJ2-1; 11 bases map to TRBD2. This TCR derives from a man aged 35 to 55 in good health and CMV-seronegative. The sequencing sample was made of PBMCs. Here the CDR3 reads CASSLEGLAAVF. As DNA, the CDR3 is TGTGCCAGCAGCTTAGAGGGACTAGCGGCGGTCTTC.